Below are 6 T cell receptor beta chains sequenced from a single sample in a study of shared clonotypes between healthy human individuals. Repertoires were generated with immunoSEQ multiplex PCR, while TCRdb's copy carries only in-frame clones and drops some. Among some 1 million clones listed, around four fifths were seen once. The sample was memory CD4+ T cells sorted from blood. Subset in this sample: CD45RA-negative fraction. These receptors originate from a man between 18 and 29 years old in good health.

V is TRBV5-1 and J is TRBJ2-7, with D possibly TRBD2 on 6 matching bases. This CDR3 has 14 amino acids. The ends were cut back, 6 bases at V and 7 bases at J, with 20 bases in the middle. Germline loops: CDR1 SGHRS, CDR2 YFSETQ. The CDR3: CASNRDSSKREQYF. DNA of the CDR3: TGCGCCAGCAACCGGGACTCCTCTAAGAGGGAGCAGTACTTC.

As for this clone: This sample includes further DNA sequences coding for the same CDR3. The chain has TRBV19 and TRBJ2-2; D perhaps matches TRBD2 (6 bases). Germline loops: CDR1 LNHDA, CDR2 SQIVND (reference sequence). This CDR3 is 15 amino acids long. The V gene lost 3 bases and the J gene lost 5 bases, with 13 bases spanning the gap. In DNA, the CDR3 is TGTGCCAGTAGTATGGGACTTGCGGGTACCGGGGAGCTGTTTTTT. Translation gives CASSMGLAGTGELFF.

This chain links TRBV5-1 with TRBJ1-1; perhaps TRBD1 as D (6 bases). The CDR3 spans 15 residues. Germline CDR1 is SGHRS and CDR2 is YFSETQ. Trimming removed 4 bases from V and 0 bases from J, with 13 bases in between. The CDR3 here is CASSIGQSMNTEAFF. The CDR3 DNA is TGCGCCAGCAGCATAGGACAGAGCATGAACACTGAAGCTTTCTTT.

The chain combines TRBV30 with TRBJ2-1; 9 bases fit TRBD2. The CDR3 contains 14 residues. Germline V gene data show CDR1 as GTSNPN and CDR2 as SVGIG (reference sequence). J gave up 13 bases and V 0 bases, and 10 bases lay outside the gene matches. The CDR3 sequence is CAWSVQAGGTNQFF. CDR3 nucleotide sequence: TGTGCCTGGAGTGTTCAAGCGGGGGGTACTAATCAGTTCTTC.

The J gene is TRBJ1-2, the V gene TRBV28, with 11 bases lining up with TRBD1. This CDR3 is 14 amino acids long. Trimming removed 6 bases from V and 4 bases from J; junction bases left unmatched: 4. From germline, CDR1 is MDHEN and CDR2 SYDVKM. CDR3 residues: CASRRTGGTYGYTF. The CDR3 DNA sequence: TGTGCCAGCAGGCGGACAGGGGGCACCTATGGCTACACCTTC.

CDR3 protein: CASSLGGGQGAEAFF. CDR3 sequence (DNA): TGCGCCAGCAGCTTGGGAGGGGGACAGGGAGCTGAAGCTTTCTTT. This rearrangement joins TRBV5-1 to TRBJ1-1; 9 bases line up with TRBD1. Germline V lookup: CDR1 SGHRS, CDR2 YFSETQ. The CDR3 length is 15 residues. After removal of 0 bases from V and 6 bases from J, the junction contained 6 bases not matched to a gene.